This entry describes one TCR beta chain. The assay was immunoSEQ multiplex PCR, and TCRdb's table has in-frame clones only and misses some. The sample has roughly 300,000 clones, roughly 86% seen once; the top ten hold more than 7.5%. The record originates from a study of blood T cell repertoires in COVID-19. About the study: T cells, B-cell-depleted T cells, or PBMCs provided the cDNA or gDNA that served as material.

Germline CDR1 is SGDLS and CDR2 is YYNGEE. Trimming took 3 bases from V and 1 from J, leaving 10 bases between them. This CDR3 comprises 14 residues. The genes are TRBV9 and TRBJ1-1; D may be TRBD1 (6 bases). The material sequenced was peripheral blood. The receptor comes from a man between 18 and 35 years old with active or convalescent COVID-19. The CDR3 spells CASSAGHWNTEAFF. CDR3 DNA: TGTGCCAGCAGCGCGGGACACTGGAACACTGAAGCTTTCTTT.